This T cell receptor beta chain was documented in a study of blood T cell repertoires in COVID-19. Authors' analysis steps: Nucleated cell number was recorded as an estimate derived from reference gene primer amplification. Measured with immunoSEQ multiplex PCR; TCRdb has only the in-frame clones, and not every one. Clone size and V and J calls were adopted from that table, with D and trimming inferred from the DNA. The sample includes 280,000 or so clones, approximately 89% of them seen just once. Sequenced input: peripheral blood. This TCR came from a woman aged 25 to 39 who had recovered from COVID-19.

The DNA of the CDR3 is TGCGCCAGCAGCTCCGTGGAATGGACAGCTGGCGGCTACACCTTC. Translated, it gives CASSSVEWTAGGYTF. The rearrangement uses TRBV5-1 and TRBJ1-2; D is possibly TRBD1 (6 bases). This CDR3 is built from 15 residues. Per germline, CDR1 SGHRS and CDR2 YFSETQ. The V end was cut by 3 bases, the J end by 8 bases, with 20 bases between. Combining the CDR3 with reference TRBV5-1 and TRBJ1-2 gives the whole variable domain KAGVTQTPRYLIKTRGQQVTLSCSPISGHRSVSWYQQTPGQGLQFLFEYFSETQRNKGNFPGRFSGRQFSNSRSEMNVSTLELGDSALYLCASSSVEWTAGGYTFGSGTRLTVV.